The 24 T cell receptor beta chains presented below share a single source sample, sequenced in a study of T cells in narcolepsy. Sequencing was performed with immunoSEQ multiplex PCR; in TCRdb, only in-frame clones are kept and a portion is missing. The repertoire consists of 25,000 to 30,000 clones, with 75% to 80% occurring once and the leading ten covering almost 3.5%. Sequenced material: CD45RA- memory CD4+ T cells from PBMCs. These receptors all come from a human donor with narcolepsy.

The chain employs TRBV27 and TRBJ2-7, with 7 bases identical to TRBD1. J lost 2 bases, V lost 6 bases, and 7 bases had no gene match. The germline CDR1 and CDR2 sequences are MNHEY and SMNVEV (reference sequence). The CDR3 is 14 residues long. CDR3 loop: CASSPRGGPYEQYF. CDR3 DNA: TGTGCCAGCAGCCCCAGAGGGGGCCCCTACGAGCAGTACTTC.

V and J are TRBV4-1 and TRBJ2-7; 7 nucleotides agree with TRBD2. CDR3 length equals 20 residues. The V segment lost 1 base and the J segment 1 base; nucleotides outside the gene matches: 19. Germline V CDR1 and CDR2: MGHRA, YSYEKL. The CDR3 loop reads CASSQVYPGGSTRGSYEQYF. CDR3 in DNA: TGCGCCAGCAGCCAAGTTTACCCGGGAGGCAGTACTAGGGGTTCCTACGAGCAGTACTTC.

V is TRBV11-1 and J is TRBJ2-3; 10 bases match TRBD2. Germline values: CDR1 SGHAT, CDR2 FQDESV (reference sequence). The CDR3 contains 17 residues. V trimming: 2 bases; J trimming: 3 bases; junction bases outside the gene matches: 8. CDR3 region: CASSLSPSGGVTDTQYF. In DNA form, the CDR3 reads TGTGCCAGCAGCTTATCCCCTAGCGGGGGTGTGACAGATACGCAGTATTTT.

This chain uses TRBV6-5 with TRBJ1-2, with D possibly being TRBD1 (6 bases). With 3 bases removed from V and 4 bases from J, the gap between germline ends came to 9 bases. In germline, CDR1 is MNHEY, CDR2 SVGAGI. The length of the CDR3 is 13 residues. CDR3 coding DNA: TGTGCCAGCAGTTATGGACAGTTCTATGGCTACACCTTC. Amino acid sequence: CASSYGQFYGYTF.

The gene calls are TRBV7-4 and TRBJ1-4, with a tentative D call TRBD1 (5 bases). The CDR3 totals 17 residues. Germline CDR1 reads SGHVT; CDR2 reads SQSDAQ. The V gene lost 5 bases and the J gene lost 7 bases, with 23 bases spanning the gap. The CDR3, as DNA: TGTGCCAGCAGCCCAAGGGACGACTCTTCGAATCTTGAAAAACTGTTTTTT. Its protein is CASSPRDDSSNLEKLFF.

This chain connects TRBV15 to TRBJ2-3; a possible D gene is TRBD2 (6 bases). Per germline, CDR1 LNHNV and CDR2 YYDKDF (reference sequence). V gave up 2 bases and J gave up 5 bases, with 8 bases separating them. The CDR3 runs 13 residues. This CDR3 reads CATSRSSVDTQYF. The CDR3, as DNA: TGTGCCACCAGCAGATCTAGCGTAGATACGCAGTATTTT.

CDR3 nucleotides: TGTGCCTGGAGTGGATCAACAGGGGAGGGCTACACCTTC. This codes for CAWSGSTGEGYTF. The chain has TRBV30 and TRBJ1-2; TRBD1 matches at 7 bases. CDR3 length: 13 amino acids. Germline V gene data show CDR1 as GTSNPN and CDR2 as SVGIG (reference sequence). Trimming took 1 base from V and 8 from J; bases not matched to a gene: 7.

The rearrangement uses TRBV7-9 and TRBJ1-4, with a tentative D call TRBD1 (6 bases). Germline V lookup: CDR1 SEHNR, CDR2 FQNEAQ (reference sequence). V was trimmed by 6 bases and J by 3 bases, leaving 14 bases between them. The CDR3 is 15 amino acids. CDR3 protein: CASSRSDSPNEKLFF. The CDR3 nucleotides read TGTGCCAGCAGTCGTTCGGACAGCCCTAATGAAAAACTGTTTTTT.

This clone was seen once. The CDR3, as DNA: TGTGCTAGTGGTTTGACCACTAGGGGCCTTAGCGTCTCCTACAATGAGCAGTTCTTC. It yields the protein CASGLTTRGLSVSYNEQFF. The genes are TRBV12-5 and TRBJ2-1; D is perhaps TRBD1 or TRBD2 (5 bases each). CDR1 is LGHNT and CDR2 is FRNRAP in the germline V gene. The V end lost 2 bases, the J end lost 0 bases, and 20 bases lay between the germline ends. CDR3 length: 19 residues.

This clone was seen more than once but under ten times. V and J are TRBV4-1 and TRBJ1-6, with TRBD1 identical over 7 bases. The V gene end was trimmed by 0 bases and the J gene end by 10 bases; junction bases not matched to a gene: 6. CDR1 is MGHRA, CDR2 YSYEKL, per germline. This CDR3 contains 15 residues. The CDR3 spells CASSQEPQGGSPLHF. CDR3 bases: TGCGCCAGCAGCCAAGAACCGCAGGGGGGCTCACCCCTCCACTTT.

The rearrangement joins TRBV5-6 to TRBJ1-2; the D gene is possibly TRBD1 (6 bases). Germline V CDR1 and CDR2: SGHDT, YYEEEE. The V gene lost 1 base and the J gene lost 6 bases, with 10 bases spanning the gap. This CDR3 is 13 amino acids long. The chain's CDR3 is CASSLNRVDGYTF. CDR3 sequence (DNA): TGTGCCAGCAGCTTGAACAGGGTAGATGGCTACACCTTC.

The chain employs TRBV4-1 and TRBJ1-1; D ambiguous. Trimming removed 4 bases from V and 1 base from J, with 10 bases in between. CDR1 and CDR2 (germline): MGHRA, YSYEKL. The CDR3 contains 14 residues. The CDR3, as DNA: TGCGCCAGCAGCCTCCGAGAGAGGAACACTGAAGCTTTCTTT. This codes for CASSLRERNTEAFF.

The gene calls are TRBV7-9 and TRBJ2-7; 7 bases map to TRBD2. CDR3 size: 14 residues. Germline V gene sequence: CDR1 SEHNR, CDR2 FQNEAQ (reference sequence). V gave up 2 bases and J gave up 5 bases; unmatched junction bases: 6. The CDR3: CASSLLGGGHEQYF. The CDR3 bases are TGTGCCAGCAGCTTATTAGGCGGGGGTCACGAGCAGTACTTC.

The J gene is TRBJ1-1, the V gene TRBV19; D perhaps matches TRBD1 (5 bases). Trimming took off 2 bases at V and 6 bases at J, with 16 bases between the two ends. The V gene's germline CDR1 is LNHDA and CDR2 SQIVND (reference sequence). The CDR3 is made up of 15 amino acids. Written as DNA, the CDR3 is TGTGCCAGTAGTATAAAAGGTCGCCAGGGCCCTGAAGCTTTCTTT. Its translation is CASSIKGRQGPEAFF.

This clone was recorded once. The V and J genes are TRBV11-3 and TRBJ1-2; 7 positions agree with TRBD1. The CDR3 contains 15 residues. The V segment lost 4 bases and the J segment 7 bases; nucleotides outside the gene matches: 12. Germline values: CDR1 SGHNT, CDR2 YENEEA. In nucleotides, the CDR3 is TGTGCCAGCAGCTCCGGGACAGATCAGCTGGGTGGCTACACCTTC. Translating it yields CASSSGTDQLGGYTF.

CDR3 sequence reads: CASSESGQGTDTQYF. The DNA of the CDR3 is TGCGCCAGCAGTGAGTCGGGACAGGGCACAGATACGCAGTATTTT. V gene TRBV10-2 combines with J gene TRBJ2-3, with TRBD1 identical over 8 bases. CDR1 is WSHSY, CDR2 SAAADI, per germline. Trimming removed 0 bases from V and 1 base from J; junction bases left unmatched: 0. The CDR3 is made up of 15 amino acids.

The CDR3 region has the DNA TGTGCCAGCAGCTTAGGCCGGGGGTTGTACAATGAGCAGTTCTTC. It translates to CASSLGRGLYNEQFF. The chain has TRBV7-2 and TRBJ2-1; possibly TRBD2 for D (6 bases). V was trimmed by 1 base and J by 4 bases, leaving 11 bases between them. Germline-derived CDR1 and CDR2 are SGHTA and FQGNSA. The CDR3 contains 15 residues.

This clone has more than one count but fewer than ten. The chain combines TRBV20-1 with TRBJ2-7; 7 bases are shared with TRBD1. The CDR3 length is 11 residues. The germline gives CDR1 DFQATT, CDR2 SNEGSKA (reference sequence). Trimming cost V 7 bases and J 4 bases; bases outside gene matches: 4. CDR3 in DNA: TGCAGTGTTGCCAGGGGGTACGAGCAGTACTTC. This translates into CSVARGYEQYF.

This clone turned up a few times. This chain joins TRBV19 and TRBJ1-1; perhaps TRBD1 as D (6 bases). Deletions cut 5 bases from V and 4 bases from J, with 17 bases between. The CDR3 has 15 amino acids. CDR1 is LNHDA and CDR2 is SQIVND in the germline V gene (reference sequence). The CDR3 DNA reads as TGTGCCAGTAGTCGGACAGCCGAGATGAGCACTGAAGCTTTCTTT. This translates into CASSRTAEMSTEAFF.

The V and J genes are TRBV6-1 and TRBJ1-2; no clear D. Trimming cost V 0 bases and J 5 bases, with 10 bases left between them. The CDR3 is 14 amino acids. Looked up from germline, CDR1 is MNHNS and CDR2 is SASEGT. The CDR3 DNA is TGTGCCAGCAGTGAAGCCCCGGGTCGTTATGGCTACACCTTC. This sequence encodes CASSEAPGRYGYTF.

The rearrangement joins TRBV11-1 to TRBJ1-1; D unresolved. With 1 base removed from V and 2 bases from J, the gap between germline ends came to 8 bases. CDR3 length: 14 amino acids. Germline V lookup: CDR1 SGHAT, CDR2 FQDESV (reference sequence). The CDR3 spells CASSLEGSNTEAFF. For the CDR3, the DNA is TGTGCCAGCAGCTTAGAAGGGTCCAACACTGAAGCTTTCTTT.

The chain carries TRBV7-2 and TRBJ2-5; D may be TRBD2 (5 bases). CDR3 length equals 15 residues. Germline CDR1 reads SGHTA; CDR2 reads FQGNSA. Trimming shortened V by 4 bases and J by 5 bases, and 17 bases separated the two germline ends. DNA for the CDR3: TGTGCCAGCAGCTCCTGGACTGTGGAACGGGAGACCCAGTACTTC. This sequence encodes CASSSWTVERETQYF.

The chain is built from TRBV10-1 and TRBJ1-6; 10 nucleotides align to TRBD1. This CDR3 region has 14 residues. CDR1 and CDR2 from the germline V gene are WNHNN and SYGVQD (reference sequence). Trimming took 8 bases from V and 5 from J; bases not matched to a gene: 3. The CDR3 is CASSGTGDNSPLHF. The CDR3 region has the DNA TGCGCCAGCTCTGGGACAGGGGATAATTCACCCCTCCACTTT.

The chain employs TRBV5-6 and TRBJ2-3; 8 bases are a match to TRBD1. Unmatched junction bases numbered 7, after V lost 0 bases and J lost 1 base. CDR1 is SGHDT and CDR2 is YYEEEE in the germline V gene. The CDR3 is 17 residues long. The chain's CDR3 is CASSLGVSGQGTDTQYF. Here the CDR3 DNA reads TGTGCCAGCAGCTTGGGAGTCTCGGGACAGGGCACAGATACGCAGTATTTT.